This TCR beta chain appears in the sequencing data of a study of T cells expressing NK-cell markers. Study in general: Source material for TCR beta repertoires consisted of sorted CD3+CD56+NKG2C+, CD3+CD56+NKG2C- and CD3+CD56-NKG2C+ T cells. Overall study findings and caveats: The share of CD8+ T cells held by dominant NKG2C+ clonotypes was 1.0-7.0% in about six donors. For a handful of donors, these clonotypes were likewise the leading ones in the CD3+CD56-NKG2C+ fraction.

About this clonotype itself: Its antigen is unidentified.

From the 5' RACE reads, TCRdb lists one entry per CDR3 protein and no DNA. In all, the sample yields some 600,000 distinct CDR3 sequences. Germline CDR1 SGHVS, CDR2 FQNEAQ. This CDR3 is 16 amino acids long. The specimen sequenced was blood T cells: a sorted CD56 or NKG2C T cell subset, CD4+ or CD8+ T cells, or bulk PBMC T cells (not recorded which). The chain joins TRBV7-8 to TRBJ2-1; TCRdb's D gene call, TRBD1, goes unchecked for lack of DNA. This sequence originates from a young man in good health. CDR3 residues: CASSLPRGGYYNEQFF.